This T cell receptor (beta chain) was sequenced during a study of PD-L1 blockade in urothelial cancer. About the study: Patients with male sex and bladder-origin urothelial cancer accounted for most of the roughly 29 enrolled. T cells were recovered from blood samples at a median of roughly 150,000. Prior chemotherapy regimens per patient numbered 0 to 3.

Time point reported: pretreatment peripheral blood. Anywhere from 1 to 8 samples came from each patient, spanning pretreatment and on-treatment. Produced via immunoSEQ multiplex PCR; TCRdb's table is partial and in-frame only. The sample contains fewer than 75,000 clones, 90% of which appear only once. The junction had 8 bases not matched to a gene; V was cut back by 4 bases and J by 2 bases. CDR3 length: 17 residues. Germline V gene sequence: CDR1 MDHEN, CDR2 SYDVKM. The chain joins TRBV28 to TRBJ2-6; the match to TRBD2 covers 7 bases. The source is a man between 65 and 85 years old with urothelial cancer. The specimen was PBMCs, collected around atezolizumab (anti-PD-L1) treatment. The CDR3 DNA reads TGTGCCAGCAGTTCCTTCGACCGGGGGGCTGGGGCCAACGTCCTGACTTTC. Translated, it gives CASSSFDRGAGANVLTF. The full variable domain, completed using reference TRBV28 and TRBJ2-6, is DVKVTQSSRYLVKRTGEKVFLECVQDMDHENMFWYRQDPGLGLRLIYFSYDVKMKEKGDIPEGYSVSREKKERFSLILESASTNQTSMYLCASSSFDRGAGANVLTFGAGSRLTVL.